This T cell receptor beta chain is from a study of blood T cell repertoires in COVID-19. Study as a whole: Specimens from acute and convalescent COVID-19 originated in the United States, Italy and Spain. The analysed material was cDNA or gDNA that came from T cells, B-cell-depleted T cells, or PBMCs.

Libraries were prepared by immunoSEQ multiplex PCR; TCRdb keeps only in-frame clonotypes and omits some of them. The sample comprises around 180,000 clones, 88% of which are singletons, and approximately 4.5% rests with the top ten. This CDR3 has 13 residues. V shed 6 bases and J shed 5 bases, with 14 bases lying between them. Germline V gene lookup returns CDR1 LNHDA and CDR2 SQIVND (reference sequence). The chain combines TRBV19 with TRBJ2-7; a possible D gene is TRBD2 (5 bases). This clonotype was obtained from a human donor in a cohort sampled during active COVID-19. Sequences were obtained from peripheral blood. As DNA, the CDR3 is TGTGCCAGTAGGGACTCCCGGCTTAACGAGCAGTACTTC. This translates into CASRDSRLNEQYF.